This TCR beta chain was observed in a study of a mutant IDH1 vaccine in newly diagnosed glioma (dated by TCRdb to about 2021). A note on the overall study: Patients received eight vaccinations in weeks 1, 3, 5, 7, 11, 15, 19 and 23, corresponding to visits V03 through V10. Vaccination was initiated 4-6 weeks after radiotherapy alone, or concurrently with temozolomide cycles in the chemotherapy-containing groups. Of the 30 to 35 treated patients, around 62% were male and 37.5% were female, and a mean age of approximately 40 years was recorded. Before enrollment, most patients had been given radiochemotherapy with temozolomide as standard therapy, while the rest had received either radiotherapy alone or temozolomide alone. Peripheral blood samples were drawn at six visits, namely V03 (baseline), V05, V07, V10, V12 and V13. Longitudinal TCRB deep sequencing was performed for 25 to 30 treated patients wherever samples were available for exploratory analyses.

The sample's time point label, decoded: week 11, during vaccination. Each vaccine dose, consisting of 300 ug of a 20-mer mutant IDH1 peptide in Montanide, was administered subcutaneously with topical imiquimod. Donors had newly diagnosed WHO grade 3 or 4 IDH1-mutant astrocytomas with loss of nuclear ATRX. The samples were drawn from NOA16, a multicentre, single-arm, open-label phase I trial in Germany that tested a mutant IDH1 peptide vaccine in humans for the first time. Genomic DNA for TCRB sequencing was extracted from EDTA blood using the DNeasy Blood and Tissue Kit. What the work shows at the level of the full study, not this receptor alone: Across multiple MHC alleles, vaccine-induced immune responses were seen in around 93% of patients. PBMC samples for TCRB deep sequencing were selected based on availability. The authors stated that sample limitations prevented analyses of patient blood samples from being reproduced. Pseudoprogression appeared unrelated to alterations in the top peripheral T cell clonotypes detected by TCRB sequencing.

The CDR3 numbers 12 residues from cysteine through phenylalanine. Only the CDR3 DNA stays, 36 bases, in frame from base 1. Cut back by 3 bases and 8 bases, the V and J ends lie 11 bases apart. CDR1 and CDR2 are drawn from the germline V gene: SGHDT, YYEEEE. Library preparation used the immunoSEQ multiplex PCR assay. Following the manufacturer's protocol, the hsTCRB Kit was used to amplify rearranged TCR beta chain sequences. Sequencing of TCRB libraries was carried out on an Illumina MiSeq. On the authors' methods: The proprietary platform of the kit vendor was used for demultiplexing, trimming and gene mapping. As stored in TCRdb, this immuneACCESS dataset retains in-frame rearrangements with V and J assigned. A fraction of the clones does not appear; measured against another copy, unresolved V genes explain less than half of the discrepancy, and the remainder lacks a known reason. V and J calls and clone size are those listed in that table; D and trimming were worked out from the DNA. The sample includes roughly 60,000 clones, with about 80% observed a single time. Clones ranked in the top ten supply 3.6% of the sample.

This clone occurred once. Which antigen it targets is not known. There are no base qualities to consult, and no much larger clone falls within one base. The source is a man aged 25-45 years with glioma. The rearranged chain carries TRBV5-6 and TRBJ1-1, with a tentative D gene TRBD1 over 5 matching bases. Sequenced material: PBMCs, taken from a glioma patient whose treatment included an IDH1 peptide vaccine. The CDR3 corresponds to CASSWGTDEAFF. The DNA sequence follows: TGTGCCAGCAGCTGGGGGACGGACGAAGCTTTCTTT.